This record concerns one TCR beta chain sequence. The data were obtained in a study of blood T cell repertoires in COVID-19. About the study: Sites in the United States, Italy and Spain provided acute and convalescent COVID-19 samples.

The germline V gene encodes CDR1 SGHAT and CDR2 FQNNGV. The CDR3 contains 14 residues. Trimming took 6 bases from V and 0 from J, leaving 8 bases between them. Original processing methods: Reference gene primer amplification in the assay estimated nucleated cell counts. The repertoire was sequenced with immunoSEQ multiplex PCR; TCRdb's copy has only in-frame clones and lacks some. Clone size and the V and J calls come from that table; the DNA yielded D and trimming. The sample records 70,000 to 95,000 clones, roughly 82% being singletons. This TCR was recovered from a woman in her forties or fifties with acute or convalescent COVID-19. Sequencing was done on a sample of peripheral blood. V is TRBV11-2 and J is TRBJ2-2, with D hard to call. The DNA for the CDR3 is TGTGCCAGCAGAGCGAATCCGAACACCGGGGAGCTGTTTTTT. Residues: CASRANPNTGELFF. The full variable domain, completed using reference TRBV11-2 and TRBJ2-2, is EAGVAQSPRYKIIEKRQSVAFWCNPISGHATLYWYQQILGQGPKLLIQFQNNGVVDDSQLPKDRFSAERLKGVDSTLKIQPAKLEDSAVYLCASRANPNTGELFFGEGSRLTVL.